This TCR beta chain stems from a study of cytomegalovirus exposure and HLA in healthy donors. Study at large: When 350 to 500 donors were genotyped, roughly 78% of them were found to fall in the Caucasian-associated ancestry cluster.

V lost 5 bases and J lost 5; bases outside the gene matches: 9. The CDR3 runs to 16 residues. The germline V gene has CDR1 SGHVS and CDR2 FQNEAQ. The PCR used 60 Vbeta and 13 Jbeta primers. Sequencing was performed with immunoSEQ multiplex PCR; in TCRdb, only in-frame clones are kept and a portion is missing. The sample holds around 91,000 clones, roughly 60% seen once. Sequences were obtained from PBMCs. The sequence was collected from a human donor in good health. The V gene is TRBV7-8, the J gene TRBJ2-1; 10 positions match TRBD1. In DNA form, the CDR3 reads TGTGCCAGCAGCCTACCCGGACAGGGGGGTAACAATGAGCAGTTCTTC. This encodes CASSLPGQGGNNEQFF.